A selection of T cell receptor beta chains follows, all from one sample in a study of OX40 agonist ivuxolimab in advanced cancers. The table came from immunoSEQ multiplex PCR; TCRdb's copy has only in-frame clones and leaves some out. The sample holds about 62,000 clones; less than 85% are singletons and the top ten take under 13%. Sample: CD4+ or CD8+ T cells sorted from blood, taken in a trial of the OX40 agonist ivuxolimab. Source of these receptors: an adult with an advanced solid tumor such as melanoma, head and neck, liver or kidney cancer. Each CDR3 is given with its conserved first and last residue. The D gene is left open where the match is weak. A clone size is listed for some rows: how often the clone was seen (once, few, many), or a class if it is expanded.

d_call	v_call	clone_size	j_call	cdr3_nt	cdr3_aa
NA	TRBV7-9	NA	TRBJ1-1	TGTGCCAGCAGCTTAGGAGGACAGAACACTGAAGCTTTCTTT	CASSLGGQNTEAFF
NA	TRBV30	NA	TRBJ2-1	TGTGCCTGGAGTGTAGCGACTAGACTATACAATGAGCAGTTCTTC	CAWSVATRLYNEQFF
TRBD1	TRBV5-1	NA	TRBJ2-1	TGCGCCAGCAGCCTACCGCGACAGGGTGGAGTAGAGCAGTTCTTC	CASSLPRQGGVEQFF
NA	TRBV28	NA	TRBJ1-5	TGTGCCAGCAGTTTAGAAGGGAATAGCAATCAGCCCCAGCATTTT	CASSLEGNSNQPQHF
NA	TRBV10-1	NA	TRBJ2-5	TGCGCCAGCAGTGATTCTTTTGAAGAGACCCAGTACTTC	CASSDSFEETQYF
TRBD1	TRBV19	NA	TRBJ2-1	TGTGCCAGTAGTATAGTAAACAGGGGAGATGAGCAGTTCTTC	CASSIVNRGDEQFF
NA	TRBV6-5	NA	TRBJ2-2	TGTGCCAGCAGTTACGGGGTCAGGGAAGACGGGGAGCTGTTTTTT	CASSYGVREDGELFF
TRBD2	TRBV19	few	TRBJ2-3	TGTGCCAGTACCTCTGGGGAGGGGACAGATACGCAGTATTTT	CASTSGEGTDTQYF
NA	TRBV7-9	few	TRBJ1-1	TGTGCCAGCAGCTTACGTCGGGGACCGGCTGAAGCTTTCTTT	CASSLRRGPAEAFF
NA	TRBV11-1	NA	TRBJ1-2	TGTGCCAGCAGCTTAGATCAAGTCTATGGCTACACCTTC	CASSLDQVYGYTF
TRBD1	TRBV2	NA	TRBJ1-6	TGTGCCAGCAGTGAAGGGACAGGATCACCCCTCCACTTT	CASSEGTGSPLHF
NA	TRBV6-4	NA	TRBJ2-3	TGTGCCAGCAGAGGGGCGGATACGCAGTATTTT	CASRGADTQYF
TRBD2	TRBV2	NA	TRBJ2-1	TGTGCCAGCAGTGAAGTGGTAGCGGGGGGGTACAATGAGCAGTTCTTC	CASSEVVAGGYNEQFF
TRBD1	TRBV7-2	NA	TRBJ1-5	TGTGCCAGCAGCTTAGTGGACAGGGTGGATCAGCCCCAGCATTTT	CASSLVDRVDQPQHF
NA	TRBV4-1	NA	TRBJ2-1	TGCGCCAGCGGGTGGGATGAGCAGTTCTTC	CASGWDEQFF
TRBD1	TRBV5-5	NA	TRBJ2-2	TGTGCCAGCAGAACCGGGACAGAAAACACCGGGGAGCTGTTTTTT	CASRTGTENTGELFF
NA	TRBV9	NA	TRBJ2-7	TGTGCCAGCAGCGTAGATGGCTTCAAGGACGAGCAGTACTTC	CASSVDGFKDEQYF
NA	TRBV19	once	TRBJ2-2	TGTGCCAGTAACCCCTTCCCGGGCACCGGGGAGCTGTTTTTT	CASNPFPGTGELFF
TRBD1	TRBV4-3	NA	TRBJ1-3	TGCGCCAGCAGTCAAATGGGAATAGGACAGGGGGGAAACACCATATATTTT	CASSQMGIGQGGNTIYF
NA	TRBV29-1	NA	TRBJ1-5	TGCAGCGTTGGGCCTAAGACAGGAGGGGATCAGCCCCAGCATTTT	CSVGPKTGGDQPQHF
TRBD1	TRBV7-9	NA	TRBJ2-6	TGTGCCAGCAGCCCCCGACAGGGTCAGAGGGGGGCCAACGTCCTGACTTTC	CASSPRQGQRGANVLTF
NA	TRBV6-4	NA	TRBJ1-6	TGTGCCAGCAGTGATTCCTTGACACAAAACGGGGGTGATTTCAATTCACCCCTCCACTTT	CASSDSLTQNGGDFNSPLHF
NA	TRBV14	NA	TRBJ1-4	TGTGCCAGCAGCCTAAAGGGTCCATTTGCGAAACTGTTTTTT	CASSLKGPFAKLFF
NA	TRBV6-1	medium-sized	TRBJ1-4	TGTGCCAGCCGGTTTCCTAATGAAAAACTGTTTTTT	CASRFPNEKLFF
TRBD2	TRBV14	NA	TRBJ2-3	TGTGCCAGCAGCCCCTGGACTAGTATCGCAGATACGCAGTATTTT	CASSPWTSIADTQYF
TRBD2	TRBV9	NA	TRBJ2-1	TGTGCCAGCAGCGCTAGCGGGAGCTCCTACAATGAGCAGTTCTTC	CASSASGSSYNEQFF
NA	TRBV5-8	few	TRBJ1-2	TGTGCCAGCAGCTTGGACAGGCCCTATGGCTACACCTTC	CASSLDRPYGYTF
NA	TRBV28	many	TRBJ2-7	TGTGCCAGCATCCGACGACTGAGCTCCTACGAGCAGTACTTC	CASIRRLSSYEQYF